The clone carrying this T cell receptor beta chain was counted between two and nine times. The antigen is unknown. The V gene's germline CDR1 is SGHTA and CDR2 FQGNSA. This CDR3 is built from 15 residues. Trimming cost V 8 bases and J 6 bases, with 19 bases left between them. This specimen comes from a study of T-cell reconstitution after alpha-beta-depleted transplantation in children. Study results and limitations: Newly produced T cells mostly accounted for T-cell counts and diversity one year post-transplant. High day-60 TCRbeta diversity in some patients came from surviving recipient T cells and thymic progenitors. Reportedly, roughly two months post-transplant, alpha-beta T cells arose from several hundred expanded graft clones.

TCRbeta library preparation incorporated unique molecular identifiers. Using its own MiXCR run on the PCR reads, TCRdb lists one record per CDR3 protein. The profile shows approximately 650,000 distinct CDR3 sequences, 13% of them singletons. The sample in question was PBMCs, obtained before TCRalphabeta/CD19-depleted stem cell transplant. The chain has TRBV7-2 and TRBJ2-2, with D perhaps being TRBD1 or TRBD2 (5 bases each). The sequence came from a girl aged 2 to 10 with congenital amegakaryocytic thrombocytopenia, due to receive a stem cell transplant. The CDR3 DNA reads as TGTGCCAGCCTCGGGACGGAAACTGGCGCCGGGGAGCTGTTTTTT. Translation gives CASLGTETGAGELFF.